Listed below are T cell receptor beta chains from one sample, sequenced in a study of graft-versus-host responses after intestinal transplantation. Profiling relied on immunoSEQ multiplex PCR, and the TCRdb table lists in-frame clones only, not all of them. This sample has roughly 100,000 clones; approximately 84% occur once, and the top ten carry 0.7% to 0.9%. These receptors' targets are unknown. The sequenced sample was unstimulated CD4+ T cells sorted from spleen or lymph node cells, obtained before intestinal transplant. The receptors were sampled from a human donor who received an intestinal transplant. CDR3s include the opening cysteine and the closing phenylalanine or tryptophan. Fields, in order: V gene, CDR3 protein.

v_gene: TRBV5-1; CDR3aa: CASSLGRSLGEKLFF
v_gene: TRBV5-4; CDR3aa: CASRTSGGARDTQYF
v_gene: TRBV29-1; CDR3aa: CSAGKREYEQYF
v_gene: TRBV9; CDR3aa: CASSVSRQGPTGANVLTF
v_gene: TRBV6-1; CDR3aa: CASRLTGPLNQPQHF
v_gene: TRBV6-6; CDR3aa: CASNPQGTIDEQFF
v_gene: TRBV11-2; CDR3aa: CASSLELAAAYEQYF
v_gene: TRBV28; CDR3aa: CASTVGGIRVYSGNTIYF
v_gene: TRBV30; CDR3aa: CAWNPGPRREKLFF
v_gene: TRBV9; CDR3aa: CASSPRDSSGNTIYF
v_gene: TRBV28; CDR3aa: CASSPELAALKNIQYF
v_gene: TRBV21-1; CDR3aa: CASSKAGTSPYNEQFF
v_gene: TRBV5-1; CDR3aa: CASSLRTGGGYEQYF
v_gene: TRBV5-1; CDR3aa: CASTPGLHFTDTQYF
v_gene: TRBV11-1; CDR3aa: CASRSTGLGNTEAFF
v_gene: TRBV7-9; CDR3aa: CASSLDLYRYNEQFF
v_gene: TRBV7-3; CDR3aa: CASSFMPGLADTQYF
v_gene: TRBV7-4; CDR3aa: CASSPGPLRYQETQYF
v_gene: TRBV9; CDR3aa: CASSVGTSGSETQYF
v_gene: TRBV5-1; CDR3aa: CASSLRDTGYEQYF
v_gene: TRBV5-4; CDR3aa: CASSFPSRQGNTPGANVLTF
v_gene: TRBV18; CDR3aa: CASSPRQGETEAFF
v_gene: TRBV7-9; CDR3aa: CASSLERVQTGELFF
v_gene: TRBV6-5; CDR3aa: CASRAQGTLYYEQYF
v_gene: TRBV27; CDR3aa: CASRPGAGNTIYF
v_gene: TRBV7-2; CDR3aa: CASSRSLIQETQYF
v_gene: TRBV7-9; CDR3aa: CASNKSDRQGRGEAFF
v_gene: TRBV15; CDR3aa: CATSREGLAIVGAQYF
v_gene: TRBV27; CDR3aa: CASSSGLAGVDTQYF
v_gene: TRBV6-5; CDR3aa: CASSYRGLGYNEQFF
v_gene: TRBV27; CDR3aa: CASSSRTVQDTEAFF
v_gene: TRBV18; CDR3aa: CASSPQGSDIQYF
v_gene: TRBV5-1; CDR3aa: CASSPRVEKTYEQYF
v_gene: TRBV18; CDR3aa: CASSVGQVFMNTEAFF
v_gene: TRBV7-9; CDR3aa: CASSPGLATNEQYF
v_gene: TRBV2; CDR3aa: CASTPDRVNQPQHF
v_gene: TRBV6-1; CDR3aa: CASSSITGFREQYF
v_gene: TRBV6-5; CDR3aa: CASSYSGIPSGNTIYF
v_gene: TRBV5-1; CDR3aa: CASSLVQPQDNEQFF
v_gene: TRBV6-5; CDR3aa: CASRPISSYEQYF
v_gene: TRBV19; CDR3aa: CASSIRPGLGDQPQHF
v_gene: TRBV23-1; CDR3aa: CASSQSTRTNTGELFF